This T cell receptor (beta chain) was captured in a study of CD8 T cells in Susac syndrome. Study-level points and caveats: Only a relatively small number of individuals were included in the TCR sequencing and HLA analysis.

TEMRA cells were FACS-enriched and CD8+ and CD4+ T cells negatively isolated. RNA amounts of about 0.5 to 1 ug underwent reverse transcription with random hexamers. Multiplex immunoSEQ PCR targeted 54 Vbeta and 13 Jbeta TCR beta segments. One entry per CDR3 protein results from TCRdb running MiXCR on the immunoSEQ multiplex PCR reads. The data contain over 95,000 distinct CDR3 sequences, about 90% of them singletons. CDR1 and CDR2 (germline): SGHTA, FQGNSA. CDR3 length: 17 residues. Trimming cost V 1 base and J 2 bases; bases outside gene matches: 11. In the case of this clonotype: Its cognate antigen is unknown.

The TCR sequence derives from a human donor in good health. The sequencing sample was made of CD4+ T cells from PBMCs. V is TRBV7-2 and J is TRBJ2-7; the match to TRBD1 covers 7 bases. CDR3 in amino acids: CASSLGGGDAFTYEQYF. DNA of the CDR3: TGTGCCAGCAGCTTAGGAGGGGGCGACGCGTTCACCTACGAGCAGTACTTC.